This T cell receptor (beta chain) originates from a study of shared clonotypes between healthy human individuals. Profiling relied on immunoSEQ multiplex PCR, and the TCRdb table lists in-frame clones only, not all of them. The sample records over a million clones, about 84% being singletons. The V end was cut by 5 bases, the J end by 2 bases, with 8 bases between. Germline-derived CDR1 and CDR2 are SGHKS and YYEKEE (reference sequence). The CDR3 is 12 residues long. Sequenced: memory CD4+ T cells from PBMCs. Described subset: CD45RA-negative fraction. This TCR derives from a man aged 18 to 29 in good health. Some clones in this sample may be carry-over from other donors' samples. The chain couples TRBV5-5 to TRBJ2-7, with D maybe TRBD2 (5 bases). As DNA, the CDR3 is TGTGCCAGCAGTAGGACTGCCTACGAGCAGTACTTC. It yields the protein CASSRTAYEQYF.